Listed below are T cell receptor beta chains from one sample, sequenced in a study of blood T cell repertoires in COVID-19. Sequencing used immunoSEQ multiplex PCR; TCRdb keeps in-frame clones, though not all of them. The sample includes a few hundred thousand clones, around nine tenths seen only once; the top ten take roughly 9.8%. Sequences were obtained from peripheral blood. Receptors were obtained from a man aged 40-50 years who had recovered from COVID-19. Each CDR3 is given with its conserved first and last residue. Fields, in order: D gene, V gene, clone size, J gene, CDR3 protein, CDR3 DNA. D genes are given only for firm matches. Clone size is given for some rows only: seen once, a few or many times, or a class if the clone is expanded.

D: NA; V: TRBV5-4; size: NA; J: TRBJ1-3; CDR3: CASSLIGLRGGSGNTIYF; DNA: TGTGCCAGCAGCTTAATTGGTTTAAGGGGAGGATCTGGAAACACCATATATTTT
D: TRBD1; V: TRBV5-4; size: NA; J: TRBJ1-1; CDR3: CASSMDRAVTEAFF; DNA: TGTGCCAGCAGCATGGACAGGGCGGTCACTGAAGCTTTCTTT
D: TRBD1; V: TRBV11-2; size: NA; J: TRBJ1-5; CDR3: CASSPGTGPFSNQPQHF; DNA: TGTGCCAGCAGCCCCGGGACAGGGCCCTTTAGCAATCAGCCCCAGCATTTT
D: NA; V: TRBV18; size: NA; J: TRBJ1-2; CDR3: CASSQGLNYGYTF; DNA: TGTGCCAGCTCACAGGGACTTAACTATGGCTACACCTTC
D: NA; V: TRBV2; size: NA; J: TRBJ2-4; CDR3: CASSLENIQYF; DNA: TGTGCCAGCAGTTTAGAGAACATTCAGTACTTC
D: NA; V: TRBV13; size: once; J: TRBJ2-7; CDR3: CASSSTGLTYEQYF; DNA: TGTGCCAGCAGCTCGACTGGATTGACCTACGAGCAGTACTTC
D: NA; V: TRBV2; size: NA; J: TRBJ1-4; CDR3: CASNHPNSNEKLFF; DNA: TGTGCCAGCAATCATCCAAACTCTAATGAAAAACTGTTTTTT
D: TRBD1; V: TRBV19; size: NA; J: TRBJ1-2; CDR3: CASSLDRVRGYTF; DNA: TGTGCCAGTAGTCTCGACAGGGTCCGCGGCTACACCTTC
D: NA; V: TRBV6-5; size: NA; J: TRBJ1-1; CDR3: CASTAGFTEAFF; DNA: TGTGCCAGCACCGCCGGGTTCACTGAAGCTTTCTTT
D: TRBD1; V: TRBV15; size: NA; J: TRBJ2-3; CDR3: CATSREQGVKDTQYF; DNA: TGTGCCACCAGCAGAGAGCAGGGGGTCAAAGATACGCAGTATTTT
D: NA; V: TRBV7-3; size: NA; J: TRBJ2-1; CDR3: CASSLFGTLNEQFF; DNA: TGTGCCAGCAGCCTCTTCGGGACTCTGAATGAGCAGTTCTTC
D: NA; V: TRBV9; size: many; J: TRBJ1-2; CDR3: CASSVDTGGYGYTF; DNA: TGTGCCAGCAGCGTAGACACAGGCGGCTATGGCTACACCTTC
D: NA; V: TRBV7-9; size: NA; J: TRBJ2-5; CDR3: CASSLVQGSSETQYF; DNA: TGTGCCAGCAGCTTAGTCCAGGGGAGTTCGGAGACCCAGTACTTC
D: TRBD1; V: TRBV7-2; size: once; J: TRBJ2-2; CDR3: CASSLEIRDRARGGELFF; DNA: TGTGCCAGCAGCTTAGAGATCCGGGACAGGGCAAGGGGCGGGGAGCTGTTTTTT
D: NA; V: TRBV6-2/TRBV6-3; size: NA; J: TRBJ2-7; CDR3: CASSRGQSYEQYF; DNA: TGTGCCAGCAGTCGGGGTCAATCCTACGAGCAGTACTTC
D: NA; V: TRBV25-1; size: few; J: TRBJ2-7; CDR3: CASSEKGQGQYF; DNA: TGTGCCAGCAGTGAAAAAGGGCAGGGGCAGTACTTC
D: TRBD2; V: TRBV14; size: NA; J: TRBJ2-2; CDR3: CASSSWLRRDYHTGELFF; DNA: TGTGCCAGCAGTTCTTGGCTGCGCCGGGACTACCACACCGGGGAGCTGTTTTTT
D: TRBD1; V: TRBV6-6; size: once; J: TRBJ2-3; CDR3: CASSYAGTAADTQYF; DNA: TGTGCCAGCAGTTACGCCGGGACAGCCGCAGATACGCAGTATTTT
D: NA; V: TRBV19; size: NA; J: TRBJ2-7; CDR3: CASSPRGAGYEQYF; DNA: TGTGCCAGTAGCCCCCGGGGGGCTGGCTACGAGCAGTACTTC
D: NA; V: TRBV12-3/TRBV12-4; size: NA; J: TRBJ2-6; CDR3: CASGPGANVLTF; DNA: TGTGCCAGCGGGCCTGGGGCCAACGTCCTGACTTTC
D: TRBD2; V: TRBV19; size: NA; J: TRBJ2-7; CDR3: CASSMGTRRYGEQYF; DNA: TGTGCCAGTAGTATGGGGACTAGGCGATATGGCGAGCAGTACTTC
D: NA; V: TRBV6-5; size: NA; J: TRBJ2-5; CDR3: CASTGQLQETQYF; DNA: TGTGCCAGCACCGGACAGCTCCAAGAGACCCAGTACTTC
D: NA; V: TRBV5-6; size: few; J: TRBJ2-7; CDR3: CASSPRENEQYF; DNA: TGTGCCAGCAGCCCCCGGGAGAACGAGCAGTACTTC
D: TRBD1; V: TRBV9; size: NA; J: TRBJ1-2; CDR3: CASSVHEAGGRNYGYTF; DNA: TGTGCCAGCAGCGTCCATGAAGCAGGGGGGCGAAACTATGGCTACACCTTC
D: NA; V: TRBV5-6; size: NA; J: TRBJ2-7; CDR3: CASSPGETSYEQYF; DNA: TGTGCCAGCAGCCCCGGGGAAACCTCCTACGAGCAGTACTTC
D: NA; V: TRBV12-3/TRBV12-4; size: NA; J: TRBJ2-7; CDR3: CASRPGGNYEQYF; DNA: TGTGCCAGCAGGCCGGGCGGGAACTACGAGCAGTACTTC
D: TRBD1; V: TRBV18; size: NA; J: TRBJ1-1; CDR3: CASSLGQGSAEAFF; DNA: TGTGCCAGCTCACTAGGACAGGGTAGCGCTGAAGCTTTCTTT
D: TRBD1; V: TRBV7-2; size: NA; J: TRBJ1-5; CDR3: CASSLADRGYQPQHF; DNA: TGTGCCAGCAGCTTAGCGGACAGGGGGTATCAGCCCCAGCATTTT